This T cell receptor beta chain was sequenced during a study of Ad26.COV2.S vaccination and SARS-CoV-2 variants. Study observations and caveats: Those who received vaccine or placebo ended up with similar non-spike TCR breadth. Vaccinees reportedly had broad spike-specific CD8+ and CD4+ T cell responses. The study found higher spike-specific TCR breadth in vaccine than placebo recipients. Analyses of TCR breadth and depth may have underestimated total T cell responses.

Sequencing was performed with immunoSEQ multiplex PCR; in TCRdb, only in-frame clones are kept and a portion is missing. Here the sample spans more than 150,000 clones, approximately 88% being singletons. The CDR3 is 16 residues long. V was shortened by 5 bases and J by 0 bases, with 17 bases between the two germline ends. Note on this clone: Its specificity is not known.

The sequence was collected from a human donor who had recovered from COVID-19. Sample: peripheral blood, taken after recovery from COVID-19. This chain uses TRBV6-7 with TRBJ2-7; D possibly corresponds to TRBD2 (5 bases). TRBV6-7 is sorted into the ORF group, with uncertain function. CDR3 DNA: TGTGCCAGCAGTCTTCCGGAAGGTGGGAGCTCCTACGAGCAGTACTTC. This encodes CASSLPEGGSSYEQYF.